The 15 T cell receptor beta chains below all came from one sample that was sequenced in a study of T cell repertoires in ileal Crohn's disease. The time point was: neoterminal ileum biopsy at postoperative endoscopy, about 6 months after surgery. Clones were sequenced by immunoSEQ multiplex PCR, and TCRdb holds only the in-frame ones, with some missing. This table holds 10,000 to 15,000 clones, approximately 80% found once. The sample taken for sequencing was ileal tissue. Every receptor here comes from an adult with Crohn's disease.

The chain combines TRBV7-2 with TRBJ2-7; 8 bases match TRBD2. J gave up 4 bases and V 5 bases, and 7 bases lay outside the gene matches. Germline V lookup: CDR1 SGHTA, CDR2 FQGNSA. CDR3 length: 14 amino acids. The CDR3 DNA is TGTGCCAGCAGCGAGGTTGGCGGGGGGTACGAGCAGTACTTC. As protein: CASSEVGGGYEQYF. The full variable domain, its missing parts supplied by reference TRBV7-2 and TRBJ2-7, is GAGVSQSPSNKVTEKGKDVELRCDPISGHTALYWYRQSLGQGLEFLIYFQGNSAPDKSGLPSDRFSAERTGGSVSTLTIQRTQQEDSAVYLCASSEVGGGYEQYFGPGTRLTVT.

This clone was counted a few times. The V and J genes are TRBV19 and TRBJ2-3; 8 bases match TRBD1. J gave up 6 bases and V 4 bases, and 9 bases lay outside the gene matches. The CDR3 runs 15 residues. CDR1 and CDR2 (germline): LNHDA, SQIVND (reference sequence). CDR3 sequence reads: CASSRGRGLVDTQYF. In nucleotides, the CDR3 is TGTGCCAGTAGTAGAGGCAGGGGGCTTGTGGATACGCAGTATTTT.

J is TRBJ2-7 and V is TRBV18, with no clear D. Germline lookup yields CDR1 KGHSH and CDR2 LQKENI. The V end was cut by 3 bases, the J end by 0 bases, with 15 bases between. The length of the CDR3 is 16 residues. DNA of the CDR3: TGTGCCAGCTCACCCTTCCCGGCGGCTAGCTCCTACGAGCAGTACTTC. The encoded protein is CASSPFPAASSYEQYF.

V usage is TRBV11-2 and J usage is TRBJ2-7; maybe TRBD1 (6 bases). CDR1 SGHAT and CDR2 FQNNGV come from the germline V gene. Trimming cost V 1 base and J 6 bases, with 10 bases left between them. This CDR3 is 13 amino acids long. CDR3 coding DNA: TGTGCCAGCAGCTTAGTCAGGGGTGGCGAGCAGTACTTC. Residues: CASSLVRGGEQYF.

This clone was observed a handful of times. CDR3 residues: CASSRRDRGSTGELFF. In DNA form, the CDR3 reads TGTGCCAGCTCACGCCGGGACAGGGGGTCTACCGGGGAGCTGTTTTTT. The chain has TRBV18 and TRBJ2-2; 11 bases line up with TRBD1. The CDR3 runs to 16 residues. After removal of 4 bases from V and 5 bases from J, the junction contained 6 bases not matched to a gene. CDR1 is KGHSH and CDR2 is LQKENI in the germline V gene.

CDR3 DNA sequence: TGTGCCAGCAGTTGGGGGACAGCGAACACTGAAGCTTTCTTT. It specifies CASSWGTANTEAFF. This chain links TRBV7-9 with TRBJ1-1, with TRBD1 matching 7 bases. In germline, CDR1 is SEHNR, CDR2 FQNEAQ (reference sequence). The CDR3 loop spans 14 amino acids. Losses at the gene ends were 6 bases for V and 1 base for J; bases not matched to a gene: 5.

V is TRBV28 and J is TRBJ2-1; TRBD2 matches 10 bases. The junction had 10 bases not matched to a gene; V was cut back by 1 base and J by 4 bases. Germline CDR1 is MDHEN and CDR2 is SYDVKM. The CDR3 sequence is 18 residues long. CDR3 sequence reads: CASSLFLAGTSEYNEQFF. CDR3 bases: TGTGCCAGCAGTTTATTTTTAGCTGGGACTAGCGAATACAATGAGCAGTTCTTC.

J is TRBJ2-1 and V is TRBV29-1; no reliable D call. The V gene lost 4 bases and the J gene lost 4 bases, with 5 bases spanning the gap. This CDR3 has 11 residues. The germline V gene has CDR1 SQVTM and CDR2 ANQGSEA. The CDR3 sequence: CSVGAYNEQFF. The CDR3 DNA follows: TGCAGCGTTGGGGCGTACAATGAGCAGTTCTTC.

This clone was counted between two and nine times. It is likely a read error, because the conserved phenylalanine at the end of the CDR3 is missing. The chain carries TRBV28 and TRBJ2-7; 13 bases align to TRBD2. From germline, CDR1 is MDHEN and CDR2 SYDVKM. The CDR3 has 16 amino acids. Unmatched junction bases numbered 7, after V lost 3 bases and J lost 5 bases. The CDR3 sequence is CASSFPRTSGSDEQYL. The CDR3 nucleotides read TGTGCCAGCAGTTTCCCTCGGACTAGCGGGAGCGACGAGCAGTACCTC.

J is TRBJ1-5 and V is TRBV9; D is possibly TRBD1 (5 bases). Germline CDR1 reads SGDLS; CDR2 reads YYNGEE. Trimming took 0 bases from V and 5 from J, leaving 12 bases between them. The CDR3 runs to 15 residues. The chain's CDR3 is CASSVDGRADQPQHF. In nucleotides, the CDR3 is TGTGCCAGCAGCGTAGATGGCAGGGCAGATCAGCCCCAGCATTTT.

The CDR3 loop is CASSFGGSGGYTF. The CDR3 DNA reads as TGTGCCAGCAGTTTCGGGGGGTCTGGCGGCTACACCTTC. The V call is TRBV28, the J call TRBJ1-2, with D tentatively TRBD1 (5 bases). CDR3 length: 13 amino acids. The V end lost 3 bases, the J end lost 8 bases, and 13 bases lay between the germline ends. The germline V gene has CDR1 MDHEN and CDR2 SYDVKM.

V is TRBV5-6 and J is TRBJ1-1, with 10 bases fitting TRBD1. Germline V gene lookup returns CDR1 SGHDT and CDR2 YYEEEE. Trimming took 4 bases from V and 2 from J; bases not matched to a gene: 5. The CDR3 is 15 residues long. CDR3 coding DNA: TGTGCCAGCAGCCTCCGACAGGGGGCTAACACTGAAGCTTTCTTT. Residues: CASSLRQGANTEAFF.

The rearrangement links TRBV7-2 to TRBJ2-3, with 10 bases aligning to TRBD2. Germline V gene data show CDR1 as SGHTA and CDR2 as FQGNSA. This CDR3 contains 16 residues. Trimming removed 0 bases from V and 4 bases from J; junction bases left unmatched: 4. This CDR3 is CASSLAGAGGADTQYF. The CDR3 coding sequence is TGTGCCAGCAGCTTAGCGGGAGCGGGAGGGGCAGATACGCAGTATTTT.

V usage is TRBV7-8 and J usage is TRBJ2-7; D is possibly TRBD2 (7 bases). The CDR3 extends over 16 amino acids. CDR1 and CDR2 from the germline V gene are SGHVS and FQNEAQ. V gave up 1 base and J gave up 0 bases, with 13 bases separating them. CDR3 region: CASSLVGGGDSYEQYF. The DNA of the CDR3 is TGTGCCAGCAGCTTAGTGGGCGGGGGCGACTCCTACGAGCAGTACTTC. The whole variable domain, filled in from reference TRBV7-8 and TRBJ2-7, reads GAGVSQSPRYKVAKRGQDVALRCDPISGHVSLFWYQQALGQGPEFLTYFQNEAQLDKSGLPSDRFFAERPEGSVSTLKIQRTQQEDSAVYLCASSLVGGGDSYEQYFGPGTRLTVT.

The rearrangement links TRBV30 to TRBJ1-6, with D possibly matching TRBD1 (5 bases). This CDR3 comprises 14 residues. Trimming removed 1 base from V and 10 bases from J, with 14 bases in between. From germline, CDR1 is GTSNPN and CDR2 SVGIG (reference sequence). CDR3 sequence: CAWSEGGARSPLHF. Written as DNA, the CDR3 is TGTGCCTGGAGTGAAGGCGGGGCGAGGTCACCCCTCCACTTT.